This TCR beta chain stems from a study of blood T cells in healthy people across ages. This clonotype was seen at least ten times. The junction had 8 bases not matched to a gene; V was cut back by 3 bases and J by 9 bases. From germline, CDR1 is KGHDR and CDR2 SFDVKD. This CDR3 is 15 amino acids long. Primers used in a second PCR of about 7 to 12 cycles were a sample-barcoded 5' primer and a J-beta primer mix. MiXCR, run by TCRdb on the 5' RACE reads, gives a single entry per CDR3 protein. This sample has about 670,000 distinct CDR3 sequences, with roughly half found just once. The sample providers were healthy Caucasian people from Russia, aged roughly 6 to 90.

The V call is TRBV24-1, the J call TRBJ2-1; 9 bases fit TRBD1. Material: blood. The source is a woman at least 80 years old in good health. Written as DNA, the CDR3 is TGTGCCACCAGTGATCCGGGACAGGGTATGCGTGAGCAGTTCTTC. It is translated as CATSDPGQGMREQFF.